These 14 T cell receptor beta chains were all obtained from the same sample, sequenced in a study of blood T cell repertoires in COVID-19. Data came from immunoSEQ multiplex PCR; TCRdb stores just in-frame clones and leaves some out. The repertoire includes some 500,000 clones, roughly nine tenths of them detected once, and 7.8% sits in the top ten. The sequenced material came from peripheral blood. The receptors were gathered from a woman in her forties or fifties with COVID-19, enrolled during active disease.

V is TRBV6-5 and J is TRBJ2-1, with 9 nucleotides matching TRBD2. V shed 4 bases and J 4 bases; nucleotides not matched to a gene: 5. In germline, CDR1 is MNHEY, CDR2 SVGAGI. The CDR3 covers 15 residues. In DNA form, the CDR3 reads TGTGCCAGCAGTTTTAGCGGGGGTTCTTACAATGAGCAGTTCTTC. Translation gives CASSFSGGSYNEQFF.

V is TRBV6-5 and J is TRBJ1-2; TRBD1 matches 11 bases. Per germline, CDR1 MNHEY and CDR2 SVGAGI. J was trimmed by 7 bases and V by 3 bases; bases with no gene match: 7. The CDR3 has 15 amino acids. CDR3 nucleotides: TGTGCCAGCAGTTATTTCGGACAGGGGGCGGGTGGCTACACCTTC. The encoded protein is CASSYFGQGAGGYTF.

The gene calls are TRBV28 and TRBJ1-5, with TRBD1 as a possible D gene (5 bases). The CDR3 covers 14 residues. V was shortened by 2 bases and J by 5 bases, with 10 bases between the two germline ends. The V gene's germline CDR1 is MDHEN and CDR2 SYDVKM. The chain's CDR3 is CASSLGQPDQPQHF. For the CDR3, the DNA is TGTGCCAGCAGTTTAGGACAACCGGATCAGCCCCAGCATTTT.

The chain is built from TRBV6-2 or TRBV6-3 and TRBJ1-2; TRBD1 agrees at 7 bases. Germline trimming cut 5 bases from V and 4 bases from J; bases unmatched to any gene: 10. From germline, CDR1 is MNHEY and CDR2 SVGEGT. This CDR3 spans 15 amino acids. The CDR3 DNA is TGTGCCAGCAGTCGTCCGGGACAGACCACCTATGGCTACACCTTC. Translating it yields CASSRPGQTTYGYTF.

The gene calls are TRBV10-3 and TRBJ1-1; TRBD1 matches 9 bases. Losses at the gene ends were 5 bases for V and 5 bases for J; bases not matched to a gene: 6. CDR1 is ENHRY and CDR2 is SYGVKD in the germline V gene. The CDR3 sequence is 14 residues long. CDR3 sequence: CAISPDRGQTEAFF. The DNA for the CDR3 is TGTGCCATCAGTCCGGACAGGGGTCAAACTGAAGCTTTCTTT.

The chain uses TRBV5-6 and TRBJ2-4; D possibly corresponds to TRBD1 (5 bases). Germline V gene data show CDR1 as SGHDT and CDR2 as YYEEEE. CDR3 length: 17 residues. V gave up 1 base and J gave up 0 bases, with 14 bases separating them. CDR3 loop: CASSLSSRTLAKNIQYF. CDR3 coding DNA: TGTGCCAGCAGCTTGTCTAGTCGGACATTAGCCAAAAACATTCAGTACTTC.

The CDR3 nucleotides are TGCGCCAGCAGCCCGCCCCCGCGAGAGGGTCTCTATGGCTACACCTTC. As protein: CASSPPPREGLYGYTF. The gene calls are TRBV5-1 and TRBJ1-2; D is undetermined. From germline, CDR1 is SGHRS and CDR2 YFSETQ. The CDR3 consists of 16 residues. V lost 4 bases and J 4 bases, leaving 20 bases between the germline ends.

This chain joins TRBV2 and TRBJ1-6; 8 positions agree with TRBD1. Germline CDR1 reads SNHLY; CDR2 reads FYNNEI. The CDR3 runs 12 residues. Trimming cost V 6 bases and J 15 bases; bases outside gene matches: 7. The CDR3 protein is CASSDRGNNLHF. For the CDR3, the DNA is TGTGCCAGCAGCGACAGGGGAAACAACCTCCACTTT.

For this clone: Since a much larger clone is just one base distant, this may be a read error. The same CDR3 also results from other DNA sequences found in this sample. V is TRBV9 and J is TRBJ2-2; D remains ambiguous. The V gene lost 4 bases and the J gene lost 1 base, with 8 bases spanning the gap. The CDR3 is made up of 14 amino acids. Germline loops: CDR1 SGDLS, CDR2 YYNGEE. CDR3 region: CASSPRQNTGELFF. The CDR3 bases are TGTGCCAGCAGCCCCAGACAGAACACCGGGGAGCTGTTTTTT.

CDR3 protein: CATSDPPTLGTDTQYF. The DNA of the CDR3 is TGTGCCACCAGTGATCCCCCGACATTGGGCACAGATACGCAGTATTTT. The chain has TRBV24-1 and TRBJ2-3; D is ambiguous. Trimming shortened V by 3 bases and J by 1 base, and 13 bases separated the two germline ends. The CDR3 is made up of 16 amino acids. Germline V CDR1 and CDR2: KGHDR, SFDVKD.

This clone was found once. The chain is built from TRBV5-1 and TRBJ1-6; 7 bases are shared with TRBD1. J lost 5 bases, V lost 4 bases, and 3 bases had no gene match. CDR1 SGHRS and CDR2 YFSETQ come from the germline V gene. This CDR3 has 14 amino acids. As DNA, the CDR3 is TGCGCCAGCAGCCTAGGGACAGATAATTCACCCCTCCACTTT. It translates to CASSLGTDNSPLHF.

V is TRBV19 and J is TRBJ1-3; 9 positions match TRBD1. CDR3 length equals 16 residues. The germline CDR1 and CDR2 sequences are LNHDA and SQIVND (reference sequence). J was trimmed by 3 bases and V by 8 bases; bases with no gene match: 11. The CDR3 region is CASANRQGGFGNTIYF. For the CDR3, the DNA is TGTGCCAGTGCTAACAGACAGGGGGGATTTGGAAACACCATATATTTT. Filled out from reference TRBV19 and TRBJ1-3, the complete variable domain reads DGGITQSPKYLFRKEGQNVTLSCEQNLNHDAMYWYRQDPGQGLRLIYYSQIVNDFQKGDIAEGYSVSREKKESFPLTVTSAQKNPTAFYLCASANRQGGFGNTIYFGEGSWLTVV.

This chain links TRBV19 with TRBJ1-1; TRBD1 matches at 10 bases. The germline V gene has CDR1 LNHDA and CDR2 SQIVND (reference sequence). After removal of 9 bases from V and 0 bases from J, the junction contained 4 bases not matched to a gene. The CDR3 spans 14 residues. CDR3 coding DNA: TGTGCCAGCCGACAGGGGGCCATGAACACTGAAGCTTTCTTT. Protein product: CASRQGAMNTEAFF. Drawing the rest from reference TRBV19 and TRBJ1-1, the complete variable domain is DGGITQSPKYLFRKEGQNVTLSCEQNLNHDAMYWYRQDPGQGLRLIYYSQIVNDFQKGDIAEGYSVSREKKESFPLTVTSAQKNPTAFYLCASRQGAMNTEAFFGQGTRLTVV.

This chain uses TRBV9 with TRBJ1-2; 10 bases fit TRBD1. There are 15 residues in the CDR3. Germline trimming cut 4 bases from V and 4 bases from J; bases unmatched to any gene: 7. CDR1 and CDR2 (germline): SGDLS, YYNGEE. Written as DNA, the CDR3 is TGTGCCAGCAGCTCACCGGGACAGGGGACCTATGGCTACACCTTC. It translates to CASSSPGQGTYGYTF.